The T cell receptor (beta chain) described here comes from a study of identical twins' blood T cells. Whole-study findings and limits: Each donor's most abundant TCRbeta clonotypes shared more CDR3 sequences with her twin than unrelated donors.

V shed 4 bases and J shed 12 bases, with 10 bases lying between them. CDR3 length: 11 amino acids. Authors' data handling: Clonotypes per individual ranged from about 85,000 to nearly 550,000. One entry per CDR3 protein, called by TCRdb with MiXCR from the 5' RACE reads. TCRdb, not the original authors, processed these V and J calls. The profile covers hundreds of thousands of distinct CDR3 sequences, with 28% appearing a single time and roughly 5.5% taken by the ten largest. All three twin pairs grew up together with likely shared infections and vaccines. This clonotype has more than one count but fewer than ten. Its antigen is still unknown.

The chain couples TRBV12-3 or TRBV12-4 to TRBJ2-1; no firm D call. The sample consisted of PBMCs. This TCR derives from a woman between 18 and 55 years old in good health. In nucleotides, the CDR3 is TGTGCCAGCAGTTCTAGGCCGCGGCAGTTCTTC. Protein: CASSSRPRQFF.